A selection of T cell receptor beta chains follows, all from one sample in a study of shared clonotypes between healthy human individuals. Sequencing was performed with immunoSEQ multiplex PCR; in TCRdb, only in-frame clones are kept and a portion is missing. The repertoire holds hundreds of thousands of clones, 70% to 80% seen once, with over 10% in the top ten. Sequencing input: PBMCs. The receptors derive from a woman in her thirties or forties in good health. Some clones in this sample may be carry-over from other donors' samples. The conserved cysteine and the conserved F or W are not part of the CDR3 here. Not all rows give a size; the values are once, few, many and, for expanded clones, a class.

v_gene: TRBV6-6; len: 11; abundance: NA; j_gene: TRBJ2-1; CDR3aa: ASSSDTYNEQF
v_gene: TRBV7-6; len: 15; abundance: NA; j_gene: TRBJ2-1; CDR3aa: ASSSRTSGSPYNEQF
v_gene: TRBV5-1; len: 13; abundance: NA; j_gene: TRBJ1-1; CDR3aa: ASSWGAVENTEAF
v_gene: TRBV5-6; len: 12; abundance: NA; j_gene: TRBJ2-3; CDR3aa: ASTLEGTQDTQY
v_gene: TRBV25-1; len: 12; abundance: NA; j_gene: TRBJ2-1; CDR3aa: ASSLLLPGNEQF
v_gene: TRBV28; len: 13; abundance: NA; j_gene: TRBJ2-7; CDR3aa: ASGRPETGSYEQY
v_gene: TRBV30; len: 9; abundance: NA; j_gene: TRBJ2-7; CDR3aa: AWSGGYEQY
v_gene: TRBV4-1; len: 14; abundance: NA; j_gene: TRBJ2-1; CDR3aa: ASSQGRDPSHNEQF
v_gene: TRBV4-1; len: 15; abundance: many; j_gene: TRBJ1-6; CDR3aa: ASSQDTRGRLNSPLH
v_gene: TRBV5-1; len: 14; abundance: NA; j_gene: TRBJ2-7; CDR3aa: ASSAGLGQGPLEQY
v_gene: TRBV6-4; len: 12; abundance: few; j_gene: TRBJ2-1; CDR3aa: ASSEGGRAGEQF
v_gene: TRBV4-1; len: 13; abundance: NA; j_gene: TRBJ2-1; CDR3aa: ASARVEGSYNEQF
v_gene: TRBV10-3; len: 13; abundance: few; j_gene: TRBJ2-7; CDR3aa: AIRGTSYDPNEQY
v_gene: TRBV19; len: 13; abundance: NA; j_gene: TRBJ2-7; CDR3aa: ASSILGQGSYEQY
v_gene: TRBV9; len: 13; abundance: NA; j_gene: TRBJ2-5; CDR3aa: ASSSIKGIGETQY
v_gene: TRBV19; len: 13; abundance: many; j_gene: TRBJ1-5; CDR3aa: ASTDTGRGYQPQH
v_gene: TRBV4-3; len: 13; abundance: few; j_gene: TRBJ2-7; CDR3aa: ASSQDTGFAYEQY
v_gene: TRBV7-2; len: 13; abundance: NA; j_gene: TRBJ2-5; CDR3aa: ASSSRTGRGETQY
v_gene: TRBV7-2; len: 15; abundance: NA; j_gene: TRBJ2-1; CDR3aa: ASSLVMAGWIPNEQF
v_gene: TRBV2; len: 14; abundance: NA; j_gene: TRBJ2-7; CDR3aa: ASKEAPSGAGYEQY
v_gene: TRBV11-2; len: 11; abundance: many; j_gene: TRBJ1-1; CDR3aa: ASSFRRMGEAF
v_gene: TRBV9; len: 10; abundance: few; j_gene: TRBJ1-2; CDR3aa: ASLGQGVGYT
v_gene: TRBV7-8; len: 12; abundance: NA; j_gene: TRBJ1-3; CDR3aa: ASSLQGFGNTIY
v_gene: TRBV28; len: 11; abundance: NA; j_gene: TRBJ2-2; CDR3aa: ASSFGATGELF
v_gene: TRBV7-9; len: 14; abundance: NA; j_gene: TRBJ2-2; CDR3aa: ASSAGTGRHTGELF
v_gene: TRBV30; len: 12; abundance: NA; j_gene: TRBJ1-2; CDR3aa: AWSAQGVVYGYT
v_gene: TRBV19; len: 12; abundance: NA; j_gene: TRBJ2-3; CDR3aa: ASSIGLAADTQY
v_gene: TRBV2; len: 13; abundance: NA; j_gene: TRBJ1-5; CDR3aa: ASRRTEYSNQPQH
v_gene: TRBV4-2; len: 13; abundance: NA; j_gene: TRBJ2-7; CDR3aa: ASSQDGREWYEQY
v_gene: TRBV7-9; len: 12; abundance: NA; j_gene: TRBJ1-2; CDR3aa: ASSFDREGGGYT
v_gene: TRBV14; len: 13; abundance: NA; j_gene: TRBJ2-1; CDR3aa: ASSQDLGRYNEQF
v_gene: TRBV30; len: 13; abundance: NA; j_gene: TRBJ1-4; CDR3aa: ARGTDPATNEKLF
v_gene: TRBV7-3; len: 12; abundance: many; j_gene: TRBJ2-2; CDR3aa: ASSPPGGYGELF
v_gene: TRBV28; len: 13; abundance: NA; j_gene: TRBJ2-3; CDR3aa: ASSQDFQETDTQY
v_gene: TRBV2; len: 10; abundance: NA; j_gene: TRBJ1-2; CDR3aa: ASSELEYGYT